Listed here are 15 T cell receptor beta chains from one sample, sequenced in a study of blood T cell repertoires in COVID-19. The table came from immunoSEQ multiplex PCR; TCRdb's copy has only in-frame clones and leaves some out. The sample lists 55,000 to 80,000 clones, around four fifths seen once, with roughly 5.4% in the top ten. Material: peripheral blood. The origin of the receptors is a man aged 50 to 60 with active COVID-19.

This clone was seen more than once but under ten times. The chain recombines TRBV7-3 with TRBJ2-2; 13 bases are shared with TRBD2. The CDR3 extends over 18 amino acids. In germline, CDR1 is SGHTA, CDR2 FQGTGA. V lost 4 bases and J lost 4; bases outside the gene matches: 9. The CDR3 DNA sequence: TGTGCCAGCAGCTCGGGAGGACTAGCGGGAGCGGTCACCGGGGAGCTGTTTTTT. Amino acid sequence: CASSSGGLAGAVTGELFF.

The V gene is TRBV9, the J gene TRBJ1-1; a possible D gene is TRBD1 (6 bases). V shed 3 bases and J shed 5 bases, with 14 bases lying between them. The CDR3 covers 14 residues. Germline-derived CDR1 and CDR2 are SGDLS and YYNGEE. CDR3 sequence: CASSGNRVGTEAFF. As DNA, the CDR3 is TGTGCCAGCAGCGGAAACAGGGTCGGGACTGAAGCTTTCTTT.

Here the CDR3 DNA reads TGTGCCAGTAGTCCAGGACTAGCAAGGAGTAGTGAGCAGTTCTTC. Translated, it gives CASSPGLARSSEQFF. The chain carries TRBV19 and TRBJ2-1, with TRBD2 matching over 8 bases. V was pared by 5 bases and J by 9 bases, with 12 bases of the junction left unmatched. The germline V gene encodes CDR1 LNHDA and CDR2 SQIVND (reference sequence). This CDR3 has 15 residues.

This chain uses TRBV7-9 with TRBJ1-6; TRBD1 is a possible D gene (6 bases). The V end lost 6 bases, the J end lost 8 bases, and 14 bases lay between the germline ends. CDR1 and CDR2 (germline): SEHNR, FQNEAQ (reference sequence). CDR3 size: 14 residues. CDR3 DNA sequence: TGTGCCAGCAGTCCGGACAGCCCATATTCACCCCTCCACTTT. Translation: CASSPDSPYSPLHF.

The V gene is TRBV3-1 (or the pseudogene TRBV3-2), the J gene TRBJ2-3; weak D call: TRBD2 (5 bases). Germline V lookup: CDR1 LGHDT, CDR2 YNNKEL (reference sequence). The CDR3 has 16 amino acids. V was clipped by 2 bases and J by 1 base, with 13 bases between them. CDR3 in DNA: TGTGCCAGCAGCCAACAGCCTGGACTCCGCACAGATACGCAGTATTTT. Encoded protein: CASSQQPGLRTDTQYF.

Points on this clone: The junction differs from germline at one of its ends, possibly a read error. The chain links TRBV7-7 to TRBJ2-1; maybe TRBD1 (5 bases). CDR1 and CDR2 (germline): SSHAT, FNYEAQ (reference sequence). The CDR3 loop spans 15 amino acids. CDR3 bases: TGTGCTAGCAGCCGAGACAGAAGCTCCTACAATGAGCAGTTCTTC. Amino acids: CASSRDRSSYNEQFF. Combining the CDR3 with reference TRBV7-7 and TRBJ2-1 gives the whole variable domain GAGVSQSPRYKVTKRGQDVTLRCDPISSHATLYWYQQALGQGPEFLTYFNYEAQPDKSGLPSDRFSAERPEGSISTLTIQRTEQRDSAMYRCASSRDRSSYNEQFFGPGTRLTVL.

This chain joins TRBV19 and TRBJ1-4; a weak D match, TRBD1 (6 bases). V was clipped by 3 bases and J by 16 bases, with 15 bases between them. CDR3 length: 12 amino acids. The V gene's germline CDR1 is LNHDA and CDR2 SQIVND (reference sequence). CDR3 in amino acids: CASSMLGTSRFF. The CDR3 DNA reads TGTGCCAGTAGTATGTTGGGGACAAGTAGGTTTTTT.

J is TRBJ2-5 and V is TRBV3-1 (or the pseudogene TRBV3-2); 10 bases are shared with TRBD2. CDR1 and CDR2 (germline): LGHDT, YNNKEL (reference sequence). The CDR3 length is 14 residues. The J segment lost 9 bases and the V segment lost 2 bases, leaving 6 bases of the junction unmatched. Written as DNA, the CDR3 is TGTGCCAGCAGCCAAAATAGCGGGGGGCGGTCCCAGTACTTC. Translating it yields CASSQNSGGRSQYF.

This chain uses TRBV19 with TRBJ2-2; a possible D gene is TRBD1 (6 bases). This CDR3 region has 14 residues. Germline V gene sequence: CDR1 LNHDA, CDR2 SQIVND (reference sequence). V dropped 5 bases and J dropped 7 bases, with 14 bases sitting between them. This CDR3 reads CASSATGMGGELFF. DNA of the CDR3: TGTGCCAGTAGTGCTACAGGGATGGGCGGGGAGCTGTTTTTT.

This clone was observed a handful of times. V is TRBV24-1 and J is TRBJ2-3; maybe TRBD1 (5 bases). Germline V CDR1 and CDR2: KGHDR, SFDVKD. V shed 4 bases and J shed 2 bases, with 6 bases lying between them. The CDR3 length is 13 residues. The CDR3 region is CATSEGATDTQYF. The CDR3, as DNA: TGTGCCACCAGTGAAGGGGCCACAGATACGCAGTATTTT.

The DNA for the CDR3 is TGTGCCAGCAGTCCAGGGGGCCTCAGGGGAACTGAAGCTTTCTTT. Its protein is CASSPGGLRGTEAFF. The V and J genes are TRBV9 and TRBJ1-1, with 8 bases aligning to TRBD1. Germline V gene data show CDR1 as SGDLS and CDR2 as YYNGEE. V lost 5 bases, J lost 5 bases, and 11 bases stayed unmatched. CDR3 size: 15 residues.

This clone was counted ten times or more. The chain employs TRBV9 and TRBJ2-1; 7 bases are a match to TRBD1. The germline gives CDR1 SGDLS, CDR2 YYNGEE. CDR3 length: 13 residues. V shed 4 bases and J 5 bases; nucleotides not matched to a gene: 3. The CDR3 spells CASSTGQDNEQFF. The CDR3 DNA follows: TGTGCCAGCAGCACCGGACAGGACAATGAGCAGTTCTTC.

This rearrangement joins TRBV7-2 to TRBJ2-3; TRBD1 matches at 10 bases. CDR3 length: 17 residues. Trimming cost V 2 bases and J 6 bases; bases outside gene matches: 11. Germline loops: CDR1 SGHTA, CDR2 FQGNSA. In nucleotides, the CDR3 is TGTGCCAGCAGCTTAAGGGTACTAGGACAGGGGGGCGATACGCAGTATTTT. Protein: CASSLRVLGQGGDTQYF.

The chain recombines TRBV7-8 with TRBJ2-3, with D maybe TRBD1 (6 bases). Per the germline V gene, CDR1 is SGHVS and CDR2 is FQNEAQ. The CDR3 is 16 amino acids. V lost 8 bases to trimming and J lost 0 bases, with 18 bases between them. The CDR3: CASPEPGVASTDTQYF. Here the CDR3 DNA reads TGTGCCAGCCCAGAGCCAGGGGTTGCTAGCACAGATACGCAGTATTTT.

The V gene is TRBV6-1, the J gene TRBJ2-5; no reliable D call. V was pared by 2 bases and J by 1 base, with 11 bases between. CDR3 size: 15 residues. Looked up from germline, CDR1 is MNHNS and CDR2 is SASEGT. The CDR3 reads CASSEWADPQETQYF. The CDR3 bases are TGTGCCAGCAGTGAATGGGCAGACCCCCAAGAGACCCAGTACTTC.